The source of this T cell receptor (beta chain) is a study of PD-L1 blockade in urothelial cancer. Background on the study: Blood analysis occurred 3 weeks (second dose) and 6 weeks after treatment start.

Measured with immunoSEQ multiplex PCR; TCRdb has only the in-frame clones, and not every one. This repertoire shows under 40,000 clones, around 90% found once; its top ten account for roughly 7.6%. Germline values: CDR1 SGDLS, CDR2 YYNGEE. This CDR3 comprises 15 residues. Trimming pared 3 bases from V and 3 bases from J, leaving 14 bases between. The gene calls are TRBV9 and TRBJ2-3; no clear D. This sample comprised PBMCs, obtained around atezolizumab (anti-PD-L1) treatment. The origin of this receptor is a man between 65 and 85 years old with urothelial cancer. CDR3 in amino acids: CASSATPLLTDTQYF. The CDR3 coding sequence is TGTGCCAGCAGCGCGACCCCGCTACTAACAGATACGCAGTATTTT.